Listed below are T cell receptor beta chains from one sample, sequenced in a study of shared clonotypes between healthy human individuals. The assay was immunoSEQ multiplex PCR, and TCRdb's table has in-frame clones only and misses some. This sample has 1.6 million or so clones; approximately 97% occur once, and the top ten carry roughly 1.1%. Sequenced sample: naive CD4+ T cells sorted from blood. The receptor set was obtained from a man aged 25-45 years in good health. The CDR3 runs from the conserved cysteine through the conserved F or W. A D gene is named only where the DNA matches it firmly. Expanded clones are given a class, and other clones once, few, many or no size at all.

clone_size	j_call	v_call	d_call	cdr3_aa	cdr3_nt
NA	TRBJ2-5	TRBV6-1	TRBD1	CASSGLTGGAGETQYF	TGTGCCAGCAGTGGCCTTACAGGGGGCGCGGGGGAGACCCAGTACTTC
NA	TRBJ2-7	TRBV5-5	TRBD1	CASSGAARDSSYEQYF	TGTGCCAGCAGCGGGGCTGCCCGGGACAGCTCCTACGAGCAGTACTTC
NA	TRBJ2-7	TRBV5-1	TRBD1	CASSGGTGILYEQYF	TGCGCCAGCAGCGGGGGGACAGGGATCCTTTACGAGCAGTACTTC
NA	TRBJ2-7	TRBV7-8	NA	CASSFSRRDDEQYF	TGTGCCAGCAGCTTTTCCCGCAGGGATGACGAGCAGTACTTC
NA	TRBJ2-3	TRBV9	NA	CASSVVSEPTDTQYF	TGTGCCAGCAGCGTAGTGTCGGAGCCCACAGATACGCAGTATTTT
NA	TRBJ2-1	TRBV10-3	TRBD2	CAISLAGVPRSYNEQFF	TGTGCCATCAGCCTAGCGGGAGTGCCCCGCTCCTACAATGAGCAGTTCTTC
NA	TRBJ2-7	TRBV29-1	NA	CSVVDGAYEQYF	TGCAGCGTTGTCGACGGAGCCTACGAGCAGTACTTC
once	TRBJ1-5	TRBV28	NA	CASSPGLLNQPQHF	TGTGCCAGCAGTCCCGGACTGCTCAATCAGCCCCAGCATTTT
NA	TRBJ2-7	TRBV27	TRBD2	CASSGGSFYEQYF	TGTGCCAGCAGTGGCGGGAGTTTTTACGAGCAGTACTTC
few	TRBJ2-7	TRBV7-8	NA	CASSSQRLHTSYEQYF	TGTGCCAGCAGCTCGCAAAGACTGCATACCTCCTACGAGCAGTACTTC
once	TRBJ1-2	TRBV27	TRBD1	CASSPSGTAYGYTF	TGTGCCAGCAGTCCATCCGGGACAGCCTATGGCTACACCTTC
NA	TRBJ2-2	TRBV19	TRBD2	CASMVGGSTGELFF	TGTGCCAGTATGGTGGGCGGGAGTACCGGGGAGCTGTTTTTT
once	TRBJ2-7	TRBV5-1	NA	CASSIDSGLWEQYF	TGCGCCAGCAGCATTGACAGCGGGCTATGGGAGCAGTACTTC
NA	TRBJ2-1	TRBV11-2	TRBD1	CASSPLTGGYNEQFF	TGTGCCAGCAGCCCTTTGACAGGGGGGTACAATGAGCAGTTCTTC
NA	TRBJ2-7	TRBV5-1	TRBD2	CASSSLAGGSYEQYF	TGCGCCAGCAGCTCGCTAGCGGGAGGGTCCTACGAGCAGTACTTC
NA	TRBJ2-1	TRBV10-3	NA	CAMGGKNEQFF	TGTGCCATGGGCGGAAAAAATGAGCAGTTCTTC
NA	TRBJ2-5	TRBV5-5	NA	CASSPGGGETQYF	TGTGCCAGCAGCCCAGGAGGGGGAGAGACCCAGTACTTC
once	TRBJ2-1	TRBV5-4	NA	CASSRQARYNEQFF	TGTGCCAGCAGCAGACAAGCTAGGTACAATGAGCAGTTCTTC
NA	TRBJ2-5	TRBV28	NA	CASSPLGSTGETQYF	TGTGCCAGCAGTCCGCTGGGGAGTACGGGAGAGACCCAGTACTTC
once	TRBJ2-5	TRBV29-1	TRBD1	CSVTAGGETQYF	TGCAGCGTGACGGCAGGGGGCGAGACCCAGTACTTC
NA	TRBJ2-1	TRBV5-6	TRBD2	CASSLALLAGHNEQFF	TGTGCCAGCAGCTTGGCTCTTCTAGCGGGGCACAATGAGCAGTTCTTC
NA	TRBJ2-3	TRBV6-1	TRBD2	CASSELAGGEDTQYF	TGTGCCAGCAGTGAGTTAGCGGGAGGGGAAGATACGCAGTATTTT